Sequencing of this TCR beta chain was carried out in a study of blood T cell repertoires in COVID-19 (dated by TCRdb to between 2020 and 2021). General notes on the study: Samples covering the acute and convalescent phases of COVID-19 were provided by collaborators in the United States, Italy and Spain. The material from the prospective study consisted of cDNA or gDNA derived from T cells, B-cell-depleted T cells, or PBMCs. Deeply sampled blood TCRbeta repertoires from subjects exposed to, actively infected with, or recovered from COVID-19 were included in the dataset. The repertoires were released in a freely available public database meant as a resource for research on the immune response to SARS-CoV-2. The samples were drawn from the first 160 participants of the ongoing ImmuneRACE study and from some 1,300 subjects provided by 6 global collaborators. The sample metadata nearly always contained a de-identified subject ID, COVID-19 status, age in years and sex. Where available, HLA class I and class II types were obtained from metadata supplied by the sample provider rather than from assay-based typing.

TCRbeta CDR3 regions were amplified from genomic DNA by means of the immunoSEQ Assay, a bias-controlled multiplex PCR. The authors' analysis ran thus. Within the assay, amplification of reference gene primers was used to estimate how many nucleated cells each sample contained. Sequence reads were collapsed and filtered to measure the absolute abundance of every unique TCRbeta CDR3 rearrangement. Productive Simpson clonality was computed per sample as the square root of Simpson's diversity index over productive rearrangements. Imported from immuneACCESS, the table was reduced by TCRdb to in-frame sequences with V and J called. These copies leave out some clones; in studies compared against another copy, an unresolved V gene accounts for under half, and the cause of the remainder is not known. Clonal size and the V and J genes are those of that table, whereas D and trimming came from the DNA. Within this sample are about 64,000 clones, with about nine tenths of them counted one time only. Of the sample, 9.1% falls within the top ten clones.

A word on this clone: Its cognate antigen has yet to be identified. No quality values exist for individual bases; no much larger clone is one base distant.

What the research found in general, with its limitations: Clinical and demographic metadata were provided uncurated, with the amount varying by source and participant.

Deletion took 0 bases off V and 9 bases off J, with a span of 15 bases between the germline ends. As encoded in the germline V gene, CDR1 is MGHRA while CDR2 is YSYEKL. The CDR3, from cysteine to phenylalanine, totals 14 residues. CDR3 DNA only is kept here, 42 bases in frame from base 1. Whole blood was collected in K2EDTA tubes by collaborating institutions according to the institutions' own protocols. For TCRbeta analysis, collaborators shipped samples as frozen whole blood, isolated PBMCs, or DNA extracted from either of those sample types. The specimen sequenced was peripheral blood. The chain uses TRBV4-1 and TRBJ2-7; matching of 6 bases hints at TRBD1 as the D gene. This TCR was recovered from a woman older than 75 with active COVID-19. The CDR3 reads as follows: CASSQDPVLDRQYF. In nucleotides, the sequence is TGCGCCAGCAGCCAAGATCCGGTTTTGGACAGGCAGTACTTC.